This T cell receptor (beta chain) was sequenced during a study of blood T cells in healthy people across ages. Unmatched junction bases numbered 9, after V lost 6 bases and J lost 7 bases. Germline V gives CDR1 DFQATT, CDR2 SNEGSKA (reference sequence). The length of the CDR3 is 14 residues. Together with a sample-barcoded 5' primer, a J-beta primer mix was included in a second PCR lasting roughly 7 to 11 cycles. Via MiXCR, TCRdb re-called the 5' RACE reads, giving one row per CDR3 protein. Here the sample spans some 780,000 distinct CDR3 sequences, just over 55% being singletons. The sample taken for sequencing was blood. This chain connects TRBV20-1 to TRBJ1-6, with TRBD1 identical over 7 bases. The sequence was collected from a middle-aged man in good health. The chain's CDR3 is CSAPSDRTNSPLHF. The CDR3 bases are TGCAGTGCCCCATCGGACAGGACCAATTCACCCCTCCACTTT.